This T cell receptor beta chain was retrieved from a study of OX40 agonist ivuxolimab in advanced cancers. Findings and limits, study-wide: Clonal expansion among partial responders at 0.1-3.0 mg/kg ranked near the lowest. The study found that CD8+ T cells averaged more expanded clones than CD4+.

Worth noting for this clone: The antigen is not known.

Assay used: immunoSEQ multiplex PCR; TCRdb lists only in-frame clones, some missing. The sample gives about 44,000 clones, approximately 83% of which show up once; over 0.35% is in the top ten. Germline CDR1 MDHEN, CDR2 SYDVKM. Trimming stripped 3 bases from V and 0 bases from J, with 12 bases between. This CDR3 region has 16 residues. The J gene is TRBJ2-1, the V gene TRBV28; perhaps TRBD2 as D (5 bases). This receptor was obtained from an adult with an advanced solid tumor such as melanoma, head and neck, liver or kidney cancer. Specimen: CD4+ or CD8+ T cells sorted from blood, collected in a trial of the OX40 agonist ivuxolimab. The DNA of the CDR3 is TGTGCCAGCAGTTTTGGAGCGGCAAACTCCTACAATGAGCAGTTCTTC. It encodes CASSFGAANSYNEQFF.